This record looks at one TCR beta chain sequence and its context. 5'RACE template switching generated TCR cDNA, adding a universal primer site and UMIs. Using its own MiXCR run on the 5' RACE reads, TCRdb lists one record per CDR3 protein. Of under 600,000 distinct CDR3 sequences in the sample, 21% were seen once. The record originates from a study of T cells after yellow fever vaccination. This TCR derives from a man younger than 35 who received the YFV17D yellow fever vaccine. This specimen was PBMCs, taken less than 25 days after the first yellow fever vaccination.

The CDR3 sequence is CASSRGGALWQFF. As DNA, the CDR3 is TGTGCCAGCAGCCGAGGGGGGGCCTTGTGGCAGTTCTTC. The chain combines TRBV12-3 or TRBV12-4 with TRBJ2-1; possibly TRBD2 for D (7 bases). The CDR3 runs to 13 residues. The V and J ends lost 6 bases and 12 bases respectively, with 18 bases between them.